This section outlines one T cell receptor (beta chain) sequence together with its context. Its antigen is currently not known. Base qualities were left out, and no much larger clone turns up one base away. This record comes from a study of T cell changes during pregnancy in multiple sclerosis (dated by TCRdb to about 2019). For context, the study as a whole: Changes in the T cell repertoire over the course of pregnancy were examined in this study in women with multiple sclerosis.

CDR1 and CDR2 were assigned from the germline V gene as SGHDT and YYEEEE. The junction shows trimming of 3 bases on V and 6 bases on J, plus 19 bases between the germline ends. The CDR3 measures 16 amino acids from cysteine to phenylalanine. CDR3 DNA only is kept here, 48 bases in frame from base 1. Libraries were built with the immunoSEQ multiplex PCR assay. In its TCRdb copy, this immuneACCESS table keeps in-frame sequences only and misses some clones. Where compared with another copy, unresolved V genes explain less than half of these, and the others have no known cause. This sample holds fewer than 50,000 clones; around 94% were observed only once. The ten most abundant clones make up around 0.34% of the sample.

The source was CD4+ T cells from peripheral blood mononuclear cells, collected in the third trimester of pregnancy. The receptor was derived from a female donor with multiple sclerosis, enrolled in a pregnancy study. The chain is made from TRBV5-6 and TRBJ1-5; TRBD1 is possibly the D segment (5 matching bases). DNA sequence: TGTGCCAGCAGCTGGGGGGGTGGTATCCCGGGTCAGCCCCAGCATTTT. This yields the protein CASSWGGGIPGQPQHF.